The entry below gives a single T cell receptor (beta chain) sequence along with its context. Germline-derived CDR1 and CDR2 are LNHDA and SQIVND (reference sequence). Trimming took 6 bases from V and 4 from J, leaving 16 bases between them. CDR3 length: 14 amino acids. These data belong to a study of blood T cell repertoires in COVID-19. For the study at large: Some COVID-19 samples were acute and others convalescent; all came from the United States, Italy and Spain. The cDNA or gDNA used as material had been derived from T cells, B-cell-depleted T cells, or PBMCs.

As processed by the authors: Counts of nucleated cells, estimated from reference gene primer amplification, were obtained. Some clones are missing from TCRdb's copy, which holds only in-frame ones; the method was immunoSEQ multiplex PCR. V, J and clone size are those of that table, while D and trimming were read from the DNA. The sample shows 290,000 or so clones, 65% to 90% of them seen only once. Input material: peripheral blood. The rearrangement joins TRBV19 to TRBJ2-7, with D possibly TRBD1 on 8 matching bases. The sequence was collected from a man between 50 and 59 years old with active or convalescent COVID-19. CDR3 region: CASSRSGTGYEQYF. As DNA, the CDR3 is TGTGCCAGTAGCAGGAGCGGGACAGGATACGAGCAGTACTTC.